This note documents a single TCR beta chain sequence. Its antigen remains unknown. The sample is drawn from a study of cytomegalovirus exposure and HLA in healthy donors. Findings of the study overall: Evidence from a later analysis indicated that most CMV-associated TCR beta chains looked HLA-restricted. Researchers counted approximately 160 TCR beta chains as cytomegalovirus-associated. Later, an analysis found that common viral pathogens appeared to be linked with several of the most significant clusters.

Germline CDR1 and CDR2: LGHNA and YNFKEQ. The J segment lost 0 bases and the V segment lost 5 bases, leaving 5 bases of the junction unmatched. The CDR3 has 17 amino acids. PCR involved 60 Vbeta and 13 Jbeta primers. Sequenced by immunoSEQ multiplex PCR; TCRdb stores in-frame clones only, minus some. Of roughly 200,000 clones in the sample, over 70% are singletons; the top ten hold 2.5% to 3.5%. The receptor was isolated from a male donor in good health and CMV-seronegative. The source material was PBMCs. This chain connects TRBV4-2 to TRBJ2-6, with 9 bases lining up with TRBD2. The CDR3 DNA follows: TGTGCCAGCAGCTCCGCTAGCGGGGTCTCTGGGGCCAACGTCCTGACTTTC. Protein product: CASSSASGVSGANVLTF.